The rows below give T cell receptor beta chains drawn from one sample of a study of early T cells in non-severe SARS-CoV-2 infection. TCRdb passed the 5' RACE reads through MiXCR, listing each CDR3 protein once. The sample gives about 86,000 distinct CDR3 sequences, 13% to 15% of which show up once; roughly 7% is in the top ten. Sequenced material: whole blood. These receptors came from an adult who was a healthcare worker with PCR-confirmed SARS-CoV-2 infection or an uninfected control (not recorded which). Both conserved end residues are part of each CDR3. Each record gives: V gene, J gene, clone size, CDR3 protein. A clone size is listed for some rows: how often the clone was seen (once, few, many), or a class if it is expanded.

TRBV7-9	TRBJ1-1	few	CASRRTGVDTEAFF
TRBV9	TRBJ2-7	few	CASSNEREGPRYEQYF
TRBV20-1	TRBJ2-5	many	CSARGIETQYF
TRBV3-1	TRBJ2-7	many	CASSRRGDMISYEQYF
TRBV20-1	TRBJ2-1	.	CSAGAARGGNNEQFF
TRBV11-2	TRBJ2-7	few	CASSLGETGGWDEQYF
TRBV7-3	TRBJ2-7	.	CASSLGVGVPYEQYF
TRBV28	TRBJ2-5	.	CASSLGRRETQYF
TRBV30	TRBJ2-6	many	CAWSAGSGANVLTF
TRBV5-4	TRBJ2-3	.	CASSLPGQGADTQYF
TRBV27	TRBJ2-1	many	CASSFQEGNEQFF
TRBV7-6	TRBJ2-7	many	CASSGLATYEQYF
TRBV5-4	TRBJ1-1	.	CASSLDRGLRTEAFF
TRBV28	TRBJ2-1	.	CASSLWGRGQSNEQFF
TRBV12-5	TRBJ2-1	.	CASGSGQGTYNEQFF
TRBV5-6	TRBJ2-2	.	CASSFAGELFF
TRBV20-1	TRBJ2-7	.	CSARADRGQYEQYF
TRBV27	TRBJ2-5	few	CASSYPGLAGGIQETQYF
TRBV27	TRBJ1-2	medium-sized	CASSSQGAGYGYTF
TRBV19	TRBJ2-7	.	CASSPGQGAWNEQYF
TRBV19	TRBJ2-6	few	CASKDPSGANVLTF
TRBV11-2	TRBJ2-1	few	CASSSGPQKQFF
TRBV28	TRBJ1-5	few	CASSPLGSDNQPQHF
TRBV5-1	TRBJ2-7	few	CASSWGQDYEQYF
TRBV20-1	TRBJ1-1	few	CSARKRQPNTEAFF
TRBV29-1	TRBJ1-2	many	CSVEWGGNYGYTF
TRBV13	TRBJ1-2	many	CASSSRQGANYGYTF
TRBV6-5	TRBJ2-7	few	CASRTTRLAGVYEQYF
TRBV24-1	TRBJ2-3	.	CATSDPLAGGKDTQYF
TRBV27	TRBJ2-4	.	CASSPADFGIAKNIQYF
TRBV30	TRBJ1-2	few	CAWRVNYGYTF
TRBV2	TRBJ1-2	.	CASSGVPGRKPYGYTF
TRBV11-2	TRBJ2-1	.	CASTRDRTTNEQFF
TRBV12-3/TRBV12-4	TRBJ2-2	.	CASRPGTINTGELFF
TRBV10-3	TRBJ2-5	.	CATTSGAGVGETQYF
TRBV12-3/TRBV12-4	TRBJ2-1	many	CASSLDLVGTKQFF
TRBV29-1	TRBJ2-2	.	CSVESRGLAAGELFF
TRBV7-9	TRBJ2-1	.	CASSSGRHNEQFF
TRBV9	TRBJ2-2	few	CASSVGLAAGELFF
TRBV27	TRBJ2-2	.	CASSLTLAGQHTGELFF
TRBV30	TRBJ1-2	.	CAWSGQLNYGYTF
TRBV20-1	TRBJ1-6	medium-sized	CSARDNFGVSPLHF
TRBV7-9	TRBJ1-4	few	CASSLIPATNEKLFF
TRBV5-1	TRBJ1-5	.	CASSAGQGTSNQPQHF
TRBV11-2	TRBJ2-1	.	CASSFAGSYNEQFF
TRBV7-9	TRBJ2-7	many	CASVSGLFYEQYF
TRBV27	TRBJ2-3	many	CASRPLTSGRADYGPDTQYF
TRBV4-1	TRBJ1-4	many	CASSQFPGEGEKLFF
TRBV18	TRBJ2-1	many	CASSPPGTDLYNEQFF
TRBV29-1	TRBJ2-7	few	CSVGTWDRGYEQYF
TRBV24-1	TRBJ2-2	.	CATYRVDTGELFF
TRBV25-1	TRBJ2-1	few	CASKDAGEQFF